This T cell receptor beta chain was captured in a study of T cells in Graves' hyperthyroidism and ophthalmopathy. The study, taken as a whole, reports: Blood also held most thyroid clonotypes expanded beyond 0.001.

This clonotype was recorded a few times. Its antigen is undetermined. The germline V gene encodes CDR1 DFQATT and CDR2 SNEGSKA (reference sequence). With 7 bases removed from V and 2 bases from J, the gap between germline ends came to 14 bases. The CDR3 runs 13 residues. RNA transcripts were the template for amplifying TCR beta CDR3 regions. HTBI primers drove first-round RT-PCR of the TCR CDR3. TCRdb re-analysed the multiplex PCR reads in MiXCR, keeping a single row per CDR3 protein. The profile shows roughly 380,000 distinct CDR3 sequences, about 15% of them singletons. The chain couples TRBV20-1 to TRBJ1-1; no reliable D call. The specimen sequenced was blood. The TCR comes from a woman aged 55-70 years with Graves' hyperthyroidism. The DNA for the CDR3 is TGCAGTGTCCCGAACCGGGTTAACACTGAAGCTTTCTTT. As protein: CSVPNRVNTEAFF.